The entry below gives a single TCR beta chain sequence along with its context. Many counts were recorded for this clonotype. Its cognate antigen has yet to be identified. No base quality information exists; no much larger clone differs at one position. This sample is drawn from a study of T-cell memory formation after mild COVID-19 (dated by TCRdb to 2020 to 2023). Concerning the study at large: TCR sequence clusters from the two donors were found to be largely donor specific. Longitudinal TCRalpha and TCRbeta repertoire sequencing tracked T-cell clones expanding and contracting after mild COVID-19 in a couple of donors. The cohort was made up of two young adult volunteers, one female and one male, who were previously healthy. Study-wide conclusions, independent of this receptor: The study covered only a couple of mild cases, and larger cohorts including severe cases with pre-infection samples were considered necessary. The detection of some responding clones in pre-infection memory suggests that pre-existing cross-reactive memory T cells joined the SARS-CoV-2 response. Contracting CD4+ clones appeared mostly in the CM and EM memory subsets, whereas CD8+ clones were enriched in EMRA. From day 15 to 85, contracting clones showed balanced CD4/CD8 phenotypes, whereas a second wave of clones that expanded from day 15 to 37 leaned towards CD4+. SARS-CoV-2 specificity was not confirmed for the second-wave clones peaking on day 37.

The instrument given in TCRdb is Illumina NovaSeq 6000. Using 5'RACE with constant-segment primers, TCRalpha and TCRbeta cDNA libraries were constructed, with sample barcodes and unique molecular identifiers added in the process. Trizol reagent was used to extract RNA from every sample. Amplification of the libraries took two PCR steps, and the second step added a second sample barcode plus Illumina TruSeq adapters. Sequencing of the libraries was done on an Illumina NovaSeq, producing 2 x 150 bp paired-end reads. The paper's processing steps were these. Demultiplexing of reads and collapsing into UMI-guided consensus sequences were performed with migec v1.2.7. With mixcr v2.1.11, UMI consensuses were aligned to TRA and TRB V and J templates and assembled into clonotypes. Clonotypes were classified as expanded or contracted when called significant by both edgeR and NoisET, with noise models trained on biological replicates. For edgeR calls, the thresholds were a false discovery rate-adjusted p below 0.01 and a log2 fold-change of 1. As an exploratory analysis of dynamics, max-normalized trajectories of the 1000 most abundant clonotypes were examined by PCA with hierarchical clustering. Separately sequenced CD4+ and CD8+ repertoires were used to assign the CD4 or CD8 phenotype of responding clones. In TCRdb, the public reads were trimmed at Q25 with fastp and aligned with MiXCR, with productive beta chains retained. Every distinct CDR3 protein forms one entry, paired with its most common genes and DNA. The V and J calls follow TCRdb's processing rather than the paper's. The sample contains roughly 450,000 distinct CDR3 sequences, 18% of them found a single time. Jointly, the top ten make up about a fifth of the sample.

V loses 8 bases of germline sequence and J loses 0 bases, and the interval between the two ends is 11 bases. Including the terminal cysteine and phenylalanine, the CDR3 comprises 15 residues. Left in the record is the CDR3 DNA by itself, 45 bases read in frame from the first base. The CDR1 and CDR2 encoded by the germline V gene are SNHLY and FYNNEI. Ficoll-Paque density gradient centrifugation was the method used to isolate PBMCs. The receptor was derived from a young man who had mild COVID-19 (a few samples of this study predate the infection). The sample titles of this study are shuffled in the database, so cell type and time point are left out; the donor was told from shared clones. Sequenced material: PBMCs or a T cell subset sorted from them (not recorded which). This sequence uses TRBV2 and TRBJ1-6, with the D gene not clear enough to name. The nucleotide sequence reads TGTGCCAGCGGCTCTGGAAGCTCCTATAATTCACCCCTCCACTTT. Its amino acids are CASGSGSSYNSPLHF. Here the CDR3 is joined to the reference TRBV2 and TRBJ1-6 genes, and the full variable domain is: EPEVTQTPSHQVTQMGQEVILRCVPISNHLYFYWYRQILGQKVEFLVSFYNNEISEKSEIFDDQFSVERPDGSNFTLKIRSTKLEDSAMYFCASGSGSSYNSPLHFGNGTRLTVT.